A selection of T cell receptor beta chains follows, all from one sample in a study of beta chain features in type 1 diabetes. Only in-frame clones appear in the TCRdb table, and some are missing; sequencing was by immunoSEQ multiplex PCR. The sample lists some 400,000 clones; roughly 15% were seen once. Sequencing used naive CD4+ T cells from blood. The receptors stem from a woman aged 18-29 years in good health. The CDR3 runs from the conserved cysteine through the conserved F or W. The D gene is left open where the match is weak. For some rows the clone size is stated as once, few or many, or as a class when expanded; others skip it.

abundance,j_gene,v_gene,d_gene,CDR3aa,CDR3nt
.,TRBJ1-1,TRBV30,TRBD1,CAWGGTVTEAFF,TGTGCCTGGGGGGGGACAGTCACTGAAGCTTTCTTT
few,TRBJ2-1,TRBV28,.,CASSLWQINNEQFF,TGTGCCAGCAGTTTGTGGCAGATTAACAATGAGCAGTTCTTC
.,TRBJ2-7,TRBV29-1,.,CSVGGLSHYEQYF,TGCAGCGTTGGAGGGTTGTCTCACTACGAGCAGTACTTC
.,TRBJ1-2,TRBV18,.,CASSPRQARYGYTF,TGTGCCAGCTCACCACGCCAGGCCCGCTATGGCTACACCTTC
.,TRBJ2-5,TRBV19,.,CASSSPMEKRTQYF,TGTGCCAGTAGCTCCCCAATGGAGAAGAGAACCCAGTACTTC
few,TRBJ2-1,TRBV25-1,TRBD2,CASSDLAGSSYNEQFF,TGTGCCAGCAGTGACTTAGCGGGAAGCTCCTACAATGAGCAGTTCTTC
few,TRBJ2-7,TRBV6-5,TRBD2,CASSFGLAGAEEQYF,TGTGCCAGCAGTTTCGGACTAGCGGGAGCAGAGGAGCAGTACTTC
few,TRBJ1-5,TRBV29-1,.,CSVVFQVAGWSNQPQHF,TGCAGCGTTGTGTTCCAGGTGGCAGGTTGGAGCAATCAGCCCCAGCATTTT
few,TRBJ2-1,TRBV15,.,CATSRGYRTGDNEQFF,TGTGCCACCAGCAGAGGTTATAGGACTGGGGACAATGAGCAGTTCTTC
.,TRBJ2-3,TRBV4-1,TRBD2,CASSQERLAGVPDTQYF,TGCGCCAGCAGCCAAGAGAGGCTAGCGGGAGTCCCAGATACGCAGTATTTT
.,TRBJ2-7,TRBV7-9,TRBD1,CASSPRDRGSYEQYF,TGTGCCAGCAGCCCCCGGGACAGGGGTTCCTACGAGCAGTACTTC
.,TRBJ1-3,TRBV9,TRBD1,CASSPGQGWGNTIYF,TGTGCCAGCAGCCCGGGACAGGGATGGGGAAACACCATATATTTT
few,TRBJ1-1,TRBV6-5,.,CASSPPRGTEAFF,TGTGCCAGCAGTCCCCCAAGGGGAACTGAAGCTTTCTTT
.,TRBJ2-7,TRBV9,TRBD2,CASSVGGRAPYEQYF,TGTGCCAGCAGCGTAGGCGGGAGGGCCCCCTACGAGCAGTACTTC
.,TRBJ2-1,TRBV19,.,CASRQGEDEQFF,TGTGCCAGTAGACAGGGTGAGGATGAGCAGTTCTTC
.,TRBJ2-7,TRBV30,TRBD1,CAYTGQGYEQYF,TGTGCCTATACCGGACAGGGCTACGAGCAGTACTTC
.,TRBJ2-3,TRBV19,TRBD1,CASSTLRGQGTDTQYF,TGTGCCAGTAGTACACTCAGGGGACAGGGGACAGATACGCAGTATTTT
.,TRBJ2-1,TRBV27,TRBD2,CASRPGLAFSYNEQFF,TGTGCCAGCAGGCCGGGACTAGCCTTCTCCTACAATGAGCAGTTCTTC
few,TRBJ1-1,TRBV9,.,CASSRQVNTEAFF,TGTGCCAGCAGCAGGCAGGTAAACACTGAAGCTTTCTTT
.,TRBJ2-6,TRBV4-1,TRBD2,CASSPGLAGFGANVLTF,TGCGCCAGCAGCCCCGGACTAGCGGGATTTGGGGCCAACGTCCTGACTTTC
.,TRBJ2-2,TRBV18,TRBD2,CASSPAGLYTGELFF,TGTGCCAGCTCACCAGCGGGACTATACACCGGGGAGCTGTTTTTT
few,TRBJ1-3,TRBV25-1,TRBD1,CASTTGPGNTIYF,TGTGCCAGCACGACAGGGCCCGGAAACACCATATATTTT
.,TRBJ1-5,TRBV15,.,CASMTGNQPQHF,TGTGCCTCTATGACGGGGAATCAGCCCCAGCATTTT
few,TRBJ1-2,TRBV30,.,CATRGVLSNYGYTF,TGTGCCACTCGAGGAGTCCTATCTAACTATGGCTACACCTTC
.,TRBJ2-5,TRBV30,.,CAWTGGETQYF,TGTGCCTGGACAGGAGGGGAGACCCAGTACTTC
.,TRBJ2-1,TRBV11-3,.,CASAPRDGSYNEQFF,TGTGCCAGCGCACCGCGGGACGGCTCCTACAATGAGCAGTTCTTC
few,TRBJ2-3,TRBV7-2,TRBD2,CASSLGASGSTDTQYF,TGTGCCAGCAGCTTAGGAGCTAGCGGGAGCACAGATACGCAGTATTTT
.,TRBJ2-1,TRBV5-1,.,CASSLGQDYNEQFF,TGCGCCAGCAGCTTGGGACAGGATTACAATGAGCAGTTCTTC
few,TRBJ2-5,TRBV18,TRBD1,CASSLDRAAETQYF,TGTGCCAGCTCTCTGGACAGGGCCGCGGAGACCCAGTACTTC
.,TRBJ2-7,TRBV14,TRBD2,CASSQETSGPSNYEQYF,TGTGCCAGCAGCCAAGAGACTAGCGGGCCATCAAACTACGAGCAGTACTTC